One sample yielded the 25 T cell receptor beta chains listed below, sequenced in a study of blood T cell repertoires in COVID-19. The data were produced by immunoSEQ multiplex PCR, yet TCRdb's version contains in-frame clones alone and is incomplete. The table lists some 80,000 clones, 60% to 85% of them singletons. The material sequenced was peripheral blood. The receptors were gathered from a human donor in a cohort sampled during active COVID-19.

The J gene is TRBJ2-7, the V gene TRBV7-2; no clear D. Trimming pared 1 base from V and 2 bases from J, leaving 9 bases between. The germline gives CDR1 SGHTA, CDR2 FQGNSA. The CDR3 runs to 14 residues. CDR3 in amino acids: CASSLVAVTYEQYV. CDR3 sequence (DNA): TGTGCCAGCAGCTTAGTGGCGGTAACCTACGAGCAGTACGTC.

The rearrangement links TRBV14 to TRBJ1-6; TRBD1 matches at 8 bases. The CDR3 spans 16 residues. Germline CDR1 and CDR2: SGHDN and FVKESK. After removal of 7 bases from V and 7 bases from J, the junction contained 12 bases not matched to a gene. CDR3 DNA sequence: TGTGCCAGCATGTCCGGGACAGGTGTTCGAAATTCACCCCTCCACTTT. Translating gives CASMSGTGVRNSPLHF.

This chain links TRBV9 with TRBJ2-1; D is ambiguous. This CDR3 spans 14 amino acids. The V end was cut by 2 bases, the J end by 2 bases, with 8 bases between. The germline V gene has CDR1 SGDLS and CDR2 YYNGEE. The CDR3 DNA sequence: TGTGCCAGCAGCGTCTCAGTGGCCTACAATGAGCAGTTCTTC. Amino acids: CASSVSVAYNEQFF.

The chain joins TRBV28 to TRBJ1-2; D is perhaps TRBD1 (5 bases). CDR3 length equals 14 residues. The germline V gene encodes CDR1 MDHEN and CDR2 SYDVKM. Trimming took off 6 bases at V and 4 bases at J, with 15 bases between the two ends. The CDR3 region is CASREGPNFYGYTF. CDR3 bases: TGTGCCAGCAGGGAGGGACCTAATTTCTATGGCTACACCTTC.

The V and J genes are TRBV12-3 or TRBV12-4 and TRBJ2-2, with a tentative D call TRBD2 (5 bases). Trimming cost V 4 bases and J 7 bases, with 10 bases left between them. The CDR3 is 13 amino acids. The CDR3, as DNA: TGTGCCAGCAGTTCCCGGGGATTCGGGGAGCTGTTTTTT. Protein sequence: CASSSRGFGELFF.

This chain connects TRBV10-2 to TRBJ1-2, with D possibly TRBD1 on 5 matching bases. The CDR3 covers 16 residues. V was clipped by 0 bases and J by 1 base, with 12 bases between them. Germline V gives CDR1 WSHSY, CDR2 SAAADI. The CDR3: CASSESSGRLNYGYTF. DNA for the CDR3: TGCGCCAGCAGTGAGTCCTCAGGGCGTCTTAACTATGGCTACACCTTC.

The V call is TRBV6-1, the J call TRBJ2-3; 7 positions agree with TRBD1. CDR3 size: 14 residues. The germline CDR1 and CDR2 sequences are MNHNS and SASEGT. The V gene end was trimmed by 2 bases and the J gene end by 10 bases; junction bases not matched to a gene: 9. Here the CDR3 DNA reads TGTGCCAGCAGTGAAAGTGGTCAGGGGGTTGCGCAGTATTTT. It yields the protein CASSESGQGVAQYF.

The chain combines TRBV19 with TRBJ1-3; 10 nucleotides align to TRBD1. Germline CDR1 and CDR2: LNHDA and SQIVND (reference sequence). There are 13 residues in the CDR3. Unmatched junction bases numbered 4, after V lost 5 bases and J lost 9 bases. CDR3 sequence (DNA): TGTGCCAGTAGTTGGGGACAGGGGACCACCATATATTTT. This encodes CASSWGQGTTIYF.

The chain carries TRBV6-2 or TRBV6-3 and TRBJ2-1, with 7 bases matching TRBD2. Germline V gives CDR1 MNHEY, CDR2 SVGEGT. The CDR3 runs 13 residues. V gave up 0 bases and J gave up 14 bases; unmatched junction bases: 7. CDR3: CASSYSGRETEFF. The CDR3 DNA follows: TGTGCCAGCAGTTACTCGGGGCGGGAGACAGAGTTCTTC.

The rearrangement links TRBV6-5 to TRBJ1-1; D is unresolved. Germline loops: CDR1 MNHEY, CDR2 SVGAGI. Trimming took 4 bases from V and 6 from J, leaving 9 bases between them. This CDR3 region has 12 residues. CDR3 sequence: CASSSGLAEAFF. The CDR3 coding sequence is TGTGCCAGCAGTTCTGGACTCGCTGAAGCTTTCTTT.

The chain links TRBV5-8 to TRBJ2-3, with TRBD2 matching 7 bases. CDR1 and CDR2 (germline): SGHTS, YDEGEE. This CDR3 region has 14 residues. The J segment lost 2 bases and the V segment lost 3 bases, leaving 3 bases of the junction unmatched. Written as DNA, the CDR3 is TGTGCCAGCAGCTCCGCGGGAGACACAGATACGCAGTATTTT. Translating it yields CASSSAGDTDTQYF.

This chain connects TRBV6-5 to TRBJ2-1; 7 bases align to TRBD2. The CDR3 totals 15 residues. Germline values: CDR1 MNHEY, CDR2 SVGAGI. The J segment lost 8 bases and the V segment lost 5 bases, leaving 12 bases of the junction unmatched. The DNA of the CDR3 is TGTGCCAGCAGTCCCCGACTAGCCGGCCTACATGAGCAGTTCTTC. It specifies CASSPRLAGLHEQFF.

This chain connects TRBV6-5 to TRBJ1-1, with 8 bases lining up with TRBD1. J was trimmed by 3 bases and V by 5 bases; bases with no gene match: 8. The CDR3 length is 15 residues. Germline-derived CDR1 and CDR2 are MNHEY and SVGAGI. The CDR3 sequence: CASSLQGAVDTEAFF. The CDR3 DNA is TGTGCCAGCAGTCTCCAGGGGGCGGTCGACACTGAAGCTTTCTTT.

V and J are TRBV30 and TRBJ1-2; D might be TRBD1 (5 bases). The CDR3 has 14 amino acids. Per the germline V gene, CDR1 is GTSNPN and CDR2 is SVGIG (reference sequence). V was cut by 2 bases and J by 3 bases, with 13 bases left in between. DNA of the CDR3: TGTGCCTGGAGTCCCGCAGGGTGGGACTATGGCTACACCTTC. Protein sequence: CAWSPAGWDYGYTF.

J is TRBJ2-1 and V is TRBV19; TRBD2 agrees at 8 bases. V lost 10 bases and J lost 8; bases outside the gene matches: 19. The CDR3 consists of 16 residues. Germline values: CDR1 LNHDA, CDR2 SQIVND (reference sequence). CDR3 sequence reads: CATRLRLAGLGDEQFF. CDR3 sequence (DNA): TGTGCCACTAGGTTGCGTCTAGCGGGTCTTGGGGATGAGCAGTTCTTC.

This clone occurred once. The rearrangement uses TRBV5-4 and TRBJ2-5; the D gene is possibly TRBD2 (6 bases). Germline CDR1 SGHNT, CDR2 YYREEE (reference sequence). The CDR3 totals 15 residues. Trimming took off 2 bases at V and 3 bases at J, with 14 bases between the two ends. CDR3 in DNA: TGTGCCAGCAGCTTTTGGGGCTGGGGGGAAGAGACCCAGTACTTC. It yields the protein CASSFWGWGEETQYF.

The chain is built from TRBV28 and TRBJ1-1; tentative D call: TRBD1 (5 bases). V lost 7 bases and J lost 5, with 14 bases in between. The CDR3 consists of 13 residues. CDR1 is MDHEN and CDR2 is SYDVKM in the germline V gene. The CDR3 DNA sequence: TGTGCCAGCAAGCCAGGGCCTGGGACTGAAGCTTTCTTT. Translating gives CASKPGPGTEAFF.

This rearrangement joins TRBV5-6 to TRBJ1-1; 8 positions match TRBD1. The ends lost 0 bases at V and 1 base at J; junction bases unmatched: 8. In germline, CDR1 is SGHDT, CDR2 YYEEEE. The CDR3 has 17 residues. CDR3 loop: CASSLAGWDRRNTEAFF. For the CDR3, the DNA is TGTGCCAGCAGCTTGGCGGGATGGGACAGGCGGAACACTGAAGCTTTCTTT.

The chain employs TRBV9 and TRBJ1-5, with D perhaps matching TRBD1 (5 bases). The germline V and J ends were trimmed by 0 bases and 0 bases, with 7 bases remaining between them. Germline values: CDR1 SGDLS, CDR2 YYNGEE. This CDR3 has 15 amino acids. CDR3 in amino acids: CASSVGQYSNQPQHF. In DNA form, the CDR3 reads TGTGCCAGCAGCGTAGGACAGTATAGCAATCAGCCCCAGCATTTT. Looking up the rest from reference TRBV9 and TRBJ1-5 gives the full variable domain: DSGVTQTPKHLITATGQRVTLRCSPRSGDLSVYWYQQSLDQGLQFLIQYYNGEERAKGNILERFSAQQFPDLHSELNLSSLELGDSALYFCASSVGQYSNQPQHFGDGTRLSIL.

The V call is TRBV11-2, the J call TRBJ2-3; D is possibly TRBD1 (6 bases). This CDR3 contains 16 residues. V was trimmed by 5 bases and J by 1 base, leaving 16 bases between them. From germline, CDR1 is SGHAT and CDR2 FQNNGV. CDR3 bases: TGTGCCAGCAGCGCATTGGCCCCAGGGGGCACAGATACGCAGTATTTT. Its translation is CASSALAPGGTDTQYF.

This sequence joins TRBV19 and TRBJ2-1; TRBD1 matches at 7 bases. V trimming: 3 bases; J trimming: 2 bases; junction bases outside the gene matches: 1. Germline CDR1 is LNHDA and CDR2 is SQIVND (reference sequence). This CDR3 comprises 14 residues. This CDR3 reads CASSMTGTYNEQFF. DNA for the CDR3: TGTGCCAGTAGTATGACAGGGACCTACAATGAGCAGTTCTTC.

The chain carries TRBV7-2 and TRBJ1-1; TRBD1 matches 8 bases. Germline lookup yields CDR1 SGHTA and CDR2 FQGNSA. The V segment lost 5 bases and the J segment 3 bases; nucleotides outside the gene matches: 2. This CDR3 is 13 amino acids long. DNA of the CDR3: TGTGCCAGCAGCCTGACAGGGGACACTGAAGCTTTCTTT. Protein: CASSLTGDTEAFF.

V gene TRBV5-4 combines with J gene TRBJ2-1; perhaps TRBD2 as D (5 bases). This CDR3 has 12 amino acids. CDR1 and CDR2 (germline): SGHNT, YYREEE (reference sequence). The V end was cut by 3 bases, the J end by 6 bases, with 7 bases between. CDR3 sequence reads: CASSSTSNEQFF. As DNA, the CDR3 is TGTGCCAGCAGCTCAACTAGCAATGAGCAGTTCTTC.

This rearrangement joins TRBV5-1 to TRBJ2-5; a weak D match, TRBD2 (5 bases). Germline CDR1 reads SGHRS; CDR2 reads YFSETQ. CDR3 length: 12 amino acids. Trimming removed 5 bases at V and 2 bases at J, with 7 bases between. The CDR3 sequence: CASRRAQETQYF. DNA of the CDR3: TGCGCCAGCAGGAGGGCGCAAGAGACCCAGTACTTC.

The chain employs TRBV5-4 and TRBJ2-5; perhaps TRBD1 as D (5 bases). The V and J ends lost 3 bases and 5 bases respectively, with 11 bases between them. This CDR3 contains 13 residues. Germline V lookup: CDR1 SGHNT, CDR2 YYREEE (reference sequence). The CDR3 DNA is TGTGCCAGCAGCTCTGACAGTGAGGAGACCCAGTACTTC. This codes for CASSSDSEETQYF.